Here is one TCR beta chain with its context. Its antigen remains unknown. The data are from a study of response to subunit inactivated influenza vaccine. Overall study findings and caveats: The authors offered the suggestion that each seasonal influenza vaccination recruits few new T cells.

TCRdb reprocessed the RT-PCR reads with MiXCR, giving one entry per CDR3 protein. The data contain 540,000 or so distinct CDR3 sequences, 10% to 15% of them singletons. The TCR comes from a man aged 45-60 years who received an inactivated influenza vaccine. The sample was PBMCs from blood, taken 35 to 45 days after vaccination.

CDR3 in amino acids: CASRGTGSGWTEAFF. In DNA form, the CDR3 reads TGCGCCAGCAGAGGGACAGGGAGCGGGTGGACTGAAGCTTTCTTT. This chain connects TRBV10-2 to TRBJ1-1; 9 bases match TRBD1. This CDR3 contains 15 residues. CDR1 WSHSY and CDR2 SAAADI come from the germline V gene. V shed 6 bases and J 5 bases; nucleotides not matched to a gene: 10.